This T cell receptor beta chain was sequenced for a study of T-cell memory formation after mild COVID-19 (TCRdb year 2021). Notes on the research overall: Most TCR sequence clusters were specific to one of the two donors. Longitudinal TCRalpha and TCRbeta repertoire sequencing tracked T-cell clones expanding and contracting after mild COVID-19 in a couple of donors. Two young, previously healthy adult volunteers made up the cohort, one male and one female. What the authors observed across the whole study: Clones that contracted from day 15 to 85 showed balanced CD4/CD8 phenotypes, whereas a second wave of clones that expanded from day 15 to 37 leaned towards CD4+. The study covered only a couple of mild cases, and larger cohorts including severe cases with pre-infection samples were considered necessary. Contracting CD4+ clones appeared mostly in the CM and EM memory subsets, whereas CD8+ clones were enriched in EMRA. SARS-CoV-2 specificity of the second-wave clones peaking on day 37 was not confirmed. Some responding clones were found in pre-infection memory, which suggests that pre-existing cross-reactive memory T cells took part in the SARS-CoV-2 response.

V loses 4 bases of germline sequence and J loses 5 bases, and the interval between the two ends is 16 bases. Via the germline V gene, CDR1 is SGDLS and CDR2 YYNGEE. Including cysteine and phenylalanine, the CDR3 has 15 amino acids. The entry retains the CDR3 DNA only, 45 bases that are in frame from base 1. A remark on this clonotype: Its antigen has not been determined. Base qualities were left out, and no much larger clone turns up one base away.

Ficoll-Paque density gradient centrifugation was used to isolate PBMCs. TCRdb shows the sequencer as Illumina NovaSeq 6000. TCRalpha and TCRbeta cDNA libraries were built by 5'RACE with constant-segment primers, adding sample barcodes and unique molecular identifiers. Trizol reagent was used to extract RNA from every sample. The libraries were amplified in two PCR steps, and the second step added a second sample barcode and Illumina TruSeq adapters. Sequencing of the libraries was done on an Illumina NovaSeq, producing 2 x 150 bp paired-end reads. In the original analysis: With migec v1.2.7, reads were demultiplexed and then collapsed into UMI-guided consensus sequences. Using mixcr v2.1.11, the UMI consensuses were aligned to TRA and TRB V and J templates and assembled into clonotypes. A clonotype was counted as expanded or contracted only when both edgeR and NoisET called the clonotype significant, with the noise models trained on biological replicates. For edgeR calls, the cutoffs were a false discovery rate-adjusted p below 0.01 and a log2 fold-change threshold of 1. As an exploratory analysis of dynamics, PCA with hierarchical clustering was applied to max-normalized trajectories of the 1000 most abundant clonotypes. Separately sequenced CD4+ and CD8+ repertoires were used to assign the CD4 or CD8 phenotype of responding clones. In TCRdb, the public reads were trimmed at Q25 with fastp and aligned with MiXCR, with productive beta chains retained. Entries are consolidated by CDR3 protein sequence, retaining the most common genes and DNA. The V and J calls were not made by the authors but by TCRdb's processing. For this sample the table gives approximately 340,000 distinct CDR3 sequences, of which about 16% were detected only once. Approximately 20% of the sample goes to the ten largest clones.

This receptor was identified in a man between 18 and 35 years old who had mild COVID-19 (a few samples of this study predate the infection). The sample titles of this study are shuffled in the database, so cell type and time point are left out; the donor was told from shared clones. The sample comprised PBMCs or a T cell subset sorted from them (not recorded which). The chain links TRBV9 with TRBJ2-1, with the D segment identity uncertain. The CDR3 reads CASSPTPGLNNEQFF. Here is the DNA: TGTGCCAGCAGCCCCACACCGGGCCTAAACAATGAGCAGTTCTTC.